This T cell receptor (beta chain) derives from a study of cytomegalovirus exposure and HLA in healthy donors. The PCR contained 60 Vbeta and 13 Jbeta primers. Measured with immunoSEQ multiplex PCR; TCRdb has only the in-frame clones, and not every one. The data hold 90,000 to 120,000 clones, with 73% observed a single time. On this clone: Its antigen is currently unknown.

CDR1 MNHEY and CDR2 SVGAGI come from the germline V gene. There are 15 residues in the CDR3. Trimming removed 0 bases from V and 7 bases from J, with 13 bases in between. These donors, healthy bone marrow donors, were studied. Study observations and caveats: Within an earlier analysis, most TCR beta V segments proved productive either about 87% or about 30% of the time.

The sample comprised PBMCs. This chain connects TRBV6-5 to TRBJ1-5, with D possibly matching TRBD1 (5 bases). This sequence was found in a man aged 25 to 40 in good health and CMV-seronegative. The CDR3 reads CASSYSYRGGQPQHF. The CDR3, as DNA: TGTGCCAGCAGTTACTCGTATAGGGGCGGCCAGCCCCAGCATTTT.